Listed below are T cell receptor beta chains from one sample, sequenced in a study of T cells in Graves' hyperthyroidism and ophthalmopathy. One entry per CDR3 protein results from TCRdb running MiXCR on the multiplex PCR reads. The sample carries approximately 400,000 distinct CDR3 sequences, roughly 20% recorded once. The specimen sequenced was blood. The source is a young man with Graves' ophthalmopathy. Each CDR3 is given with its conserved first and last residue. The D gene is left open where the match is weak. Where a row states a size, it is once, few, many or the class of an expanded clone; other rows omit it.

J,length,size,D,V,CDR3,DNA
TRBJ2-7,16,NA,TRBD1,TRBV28,CASSLNPRTGSYEQYF,TGTGCCAGCAGTCTGAACCCCCGGACAGGGTCCTACGAGCAGTACTTC
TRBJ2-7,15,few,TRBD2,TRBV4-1,CASSHPGGGADEQYF,TGCGCCAGCAGCCACCCCGGCGGGGGGGCTGACGAGCAGTACTTC
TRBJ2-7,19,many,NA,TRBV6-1,CASSEAANGRDPSLREQYF,TGTGCCAGCAGTGAAGCGGCTAATGGAAGGGACCCTTCTCTGAGAGAGCAGTACTTC
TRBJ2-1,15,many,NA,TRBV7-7,CASSLEVQGANEQFF,TGTGCCAGCAGCTTAGAGGTACAGGGTGCCAATGAGCAGTTCTTC
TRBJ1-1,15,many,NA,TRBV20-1,CSARRSGLMDTEAFF,TGCAGTGCTAGAAGGTCAGGGCTAATGGACACTGAAGCTTTCTTT
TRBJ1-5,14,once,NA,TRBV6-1,CASRPGPTNQPQHF,TGTGCCAGCCGGCCAGGCCCCACTAATCAGCCCCAGCATTTT
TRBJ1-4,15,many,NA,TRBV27,CASNADGGGMGKLFF,TGTGCCAGCAACGCAGACGGGGGCGGAATGGGAAAACTGTTTTTT
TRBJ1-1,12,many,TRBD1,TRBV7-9,CASSDRGTEAFF,TGTGCCAGCAGCGACAGGGGCACTGAAGCTTTCTTT
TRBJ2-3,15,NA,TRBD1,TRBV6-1,CASSDKDRATDTQYF,TGTGCCAGCAGTGACAAGGACAGGGCCACAGATACGCAGTATTTT
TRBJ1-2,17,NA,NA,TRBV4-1,CASSQDEHRPLQYGYTF,TGCGCCAGCAGCCAAGATGAACACAGGCCGCTACAATATGGCTACACCTTC
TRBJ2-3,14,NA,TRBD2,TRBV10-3,CAISEAGDTDTQYF,TGTGCCATCAGTGAAGCGGGGGACACAGATACGCAGTATTTT
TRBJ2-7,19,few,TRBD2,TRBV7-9,CASSPGGASGGAGTYEQYF,TGTGCCAGCTCACCTGGAGGGGCTAGCGGGGGGGCCGGAACCTACGAGCAGTACTTC
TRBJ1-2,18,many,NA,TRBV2,CASSMDKPLGVINYGYTF,TGTGCCAGCAGTATGGACAAGCCTTTAGGGGTGATCAACTATGGCTACACCTTC
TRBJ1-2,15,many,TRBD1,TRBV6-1,CASTRDRDRNYGYTF,TGTGCCAGCACCCGGGACAGGGACCGAAACTATGGCTACACCTTC
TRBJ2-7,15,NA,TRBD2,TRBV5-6,CASSLATSGTYEQYF,TGTGCCAGCAGCTTGGCGACTAGCGGGACCTACGAGCAGTACTTC
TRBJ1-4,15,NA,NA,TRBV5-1,CASTHNLGTNEKLFF,TGCGCCAGCACCCATAACCTGGGAACTAATGAAAAACTGTTTTTT
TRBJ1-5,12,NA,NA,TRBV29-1,CSVETYGQPQHF,TGCAGCGTTGAAACCTATGGTCAGCCCCAGCATTTT